A single TCR beta chain is shown here with its context. The CDR3 has 15 residues. Germline assignment: CDR1 MGHRA and CDR2 YSYEKL. V shed 0 bases and J 9 bases; nucleotides not matched to a gene: 5. The record originates from a study of blood T cell repertoires in COVID-19. The overall study: The United States, Italy and Spain supplied acute and convalescent COVID-19 samples. The analysed material was cDNA or gDNA that came from T cells, B-cell-depleted T cells, or PBMCs.

In the original processing: Amplified reference gene primers provided the basis for estimating nucleated cell counts. The protocol was immunoSEQ multiplex PCR, while the TCRdb copy is restricted to in-frame clones and leaves out a portion. D and trimming come from the DNA, and the V and J calls and clone size come from that table. Seen here are roughly 41,000 clones, around nine tenths observed once, and the top ten hold around 4.6%. The sample consisted of peripheral blood. This rearrangement joins TRBV4-1 to TRBJ2-1; TRBD2 agrees at 10 bases. The clonotype comes from a human donor in a cohort sampled during active COVID-19. The CDR3 bases are TGCGCCAGCAGCCAAGACTTAGCGGGGGGCGGTGAGCAGTTCTTC. This encodes CASSQDLAGGGEQFF.